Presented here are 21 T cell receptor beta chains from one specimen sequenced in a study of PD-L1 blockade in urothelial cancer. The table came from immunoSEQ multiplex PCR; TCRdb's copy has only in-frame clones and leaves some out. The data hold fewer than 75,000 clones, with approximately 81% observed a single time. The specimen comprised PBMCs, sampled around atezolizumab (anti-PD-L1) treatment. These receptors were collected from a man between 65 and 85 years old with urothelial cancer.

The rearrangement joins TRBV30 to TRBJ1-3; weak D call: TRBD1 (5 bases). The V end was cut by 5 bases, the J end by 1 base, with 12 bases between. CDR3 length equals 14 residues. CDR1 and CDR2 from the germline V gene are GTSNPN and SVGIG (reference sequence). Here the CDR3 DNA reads TGTGCCTGGGCGGCGCGGGGGTCTGGAAACACCATATATTTT. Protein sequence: CAWAARGSGNTIYF.

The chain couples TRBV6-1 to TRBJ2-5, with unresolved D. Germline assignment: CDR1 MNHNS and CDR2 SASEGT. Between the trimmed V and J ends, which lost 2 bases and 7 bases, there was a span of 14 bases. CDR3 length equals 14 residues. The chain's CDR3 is CASSERLTTMTQYF. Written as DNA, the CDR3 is TGTGCCAGCAGTGAACGTCTGACGACAATGACCCAGTACTTC.

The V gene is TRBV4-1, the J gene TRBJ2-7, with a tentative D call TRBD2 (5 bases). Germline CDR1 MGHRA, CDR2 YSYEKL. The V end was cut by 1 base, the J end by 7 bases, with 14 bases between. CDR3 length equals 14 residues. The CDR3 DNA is TGCGCCAGCAGCCAAGCACCGACCCGGGGAGAGCAGTACTTC. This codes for CASSQAPTRGEQYF.

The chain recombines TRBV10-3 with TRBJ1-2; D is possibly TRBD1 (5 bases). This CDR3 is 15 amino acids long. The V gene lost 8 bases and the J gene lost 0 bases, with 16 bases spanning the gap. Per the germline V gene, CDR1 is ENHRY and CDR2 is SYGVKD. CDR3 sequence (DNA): TGTGCCATCGGAGAGACAGAAACCGCTAACTATGGCTACACCTTC. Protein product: CAIGETETANYGYTF.

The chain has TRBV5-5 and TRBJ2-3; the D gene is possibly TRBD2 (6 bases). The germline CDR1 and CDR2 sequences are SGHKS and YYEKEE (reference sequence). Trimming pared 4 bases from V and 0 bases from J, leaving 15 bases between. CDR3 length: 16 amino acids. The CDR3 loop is CASSPWDGTSTDTQYF. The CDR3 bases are TGTGCCAGCAGCCCTTGGGACGGGACTAGCACAGATACGCAGTATTTT. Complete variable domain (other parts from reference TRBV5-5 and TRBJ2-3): DAGVTQSPTHLIKTRGQQVTLRCSPISGHKSVSWYQQVLGQGPQFIFQYYEKEERGRGNFPDRFSARQFPNYSSELNVNALLLGDSALYLCASSPWDGTSTDTQYFGPGTRLTVL.

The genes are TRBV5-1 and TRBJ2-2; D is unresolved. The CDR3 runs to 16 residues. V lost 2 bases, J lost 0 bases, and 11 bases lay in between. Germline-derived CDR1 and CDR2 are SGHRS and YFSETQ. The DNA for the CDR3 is TGCGCCAGCAGCTTCGTCTTCCCCGCGAACACCGGGGAGCTGTTTTTT. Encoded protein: CASSFVFPANTGELFF. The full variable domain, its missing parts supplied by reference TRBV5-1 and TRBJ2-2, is KAGVTQTPRYLIKTRGQQVTLSCSPISGHRSVSWYQQTPGQGLQFLFEYFSETQRNKGNFPGRFSGRQFSNSRSEMNVSTLELGDSALYLCASSFVFPANTGELFFGEGSRLTVL.

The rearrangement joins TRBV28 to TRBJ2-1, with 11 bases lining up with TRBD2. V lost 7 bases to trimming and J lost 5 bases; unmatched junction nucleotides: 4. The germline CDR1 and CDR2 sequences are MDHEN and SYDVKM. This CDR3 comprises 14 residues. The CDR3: CASNLAGGDNEQFF. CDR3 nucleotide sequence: TGTGCCAGCAACCTAGCGGGAGGAGACAATGAGCAGTTCTTC.

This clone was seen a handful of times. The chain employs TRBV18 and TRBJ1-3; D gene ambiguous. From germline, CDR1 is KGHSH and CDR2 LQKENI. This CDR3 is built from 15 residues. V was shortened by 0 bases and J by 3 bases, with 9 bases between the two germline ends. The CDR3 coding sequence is TGTGCCAGCTCACCACCCGCTCGGGGTGGAAACACCATATATTTT. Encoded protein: CASSPPARGGNTIYF. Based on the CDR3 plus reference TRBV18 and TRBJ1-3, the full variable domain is NAGVMQNPRHLVRRRGQEARLRCSPMKGHSHVYWYRQLPEEGLKFMVYLQKENIIDESGMPKERFSAEFPKEGPSILRIQQVVRGDSAAYFCASSPPARGGNTIYFGEGSWLTVV.

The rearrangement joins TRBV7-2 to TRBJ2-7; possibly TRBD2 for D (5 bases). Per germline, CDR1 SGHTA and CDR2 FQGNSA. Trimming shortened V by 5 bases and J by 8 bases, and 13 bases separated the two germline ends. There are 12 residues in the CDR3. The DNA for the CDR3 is TGTGCCAGCAGCCTACCGGGGTTAAAGCAGTACTTC. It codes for CASSLPGLKQYF. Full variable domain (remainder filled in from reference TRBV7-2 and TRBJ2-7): GAGVSQSPSNKVTEKGKDVELRCDPISGHTALYWYRQSLGQGLEFLIYFQGNSAPDKSGLPSDRFSAERTGGSVSTLTIQRTQQEDSAVYLCASSLPGLKQYFGPGTRLTVT.

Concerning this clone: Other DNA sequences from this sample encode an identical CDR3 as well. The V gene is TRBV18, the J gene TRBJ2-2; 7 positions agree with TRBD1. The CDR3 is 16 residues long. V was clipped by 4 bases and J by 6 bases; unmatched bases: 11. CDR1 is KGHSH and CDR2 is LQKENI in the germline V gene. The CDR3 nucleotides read TGTGCCAGCTCACTACTCGACAGGGAATATTCCGGGGAGCTGTTTTTT. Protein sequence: CASSLLDREYSGELFF.

CDR3: CASSPGQGLSEAFF. For the CDR3, the DNA is TGTGCCAGCAGCCCGGGACAGGGACTTTCTGAAGCTTTCTTT. V gene TRBV13 combines with J gene TRBJ1-1, with 9 bases identical to TRBD1. The V gene's germline CDR1 is PRHDT and CDR2 FYEKMQ (reference sequence). V lost 5 bases and J lost 6; bases outside the gene matches: 7. CDR3 size: 14 residues.

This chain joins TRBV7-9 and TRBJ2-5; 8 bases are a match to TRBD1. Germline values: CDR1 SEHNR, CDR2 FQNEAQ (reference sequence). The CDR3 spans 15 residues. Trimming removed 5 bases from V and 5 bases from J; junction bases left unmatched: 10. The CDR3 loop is CASSRLTGVGETQYF. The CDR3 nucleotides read TGTGCCAGCAGCCGATTGACAGGGGTTGGGGAGACCCAGTACTTC.

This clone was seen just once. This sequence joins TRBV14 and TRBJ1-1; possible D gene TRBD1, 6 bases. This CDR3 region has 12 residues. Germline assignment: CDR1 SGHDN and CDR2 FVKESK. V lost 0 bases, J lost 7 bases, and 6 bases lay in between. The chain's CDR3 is CASSQETGEAFF. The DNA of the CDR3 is TGTGCCAGCAGCCAAGAGACAGGTGAAGCTTTCTTT.

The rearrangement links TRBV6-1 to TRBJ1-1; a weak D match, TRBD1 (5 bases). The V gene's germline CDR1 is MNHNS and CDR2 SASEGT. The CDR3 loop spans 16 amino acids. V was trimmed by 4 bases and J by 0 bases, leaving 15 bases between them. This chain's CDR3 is CASSVGGGRLNTEAFF. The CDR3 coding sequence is TGTGCCAGCAGTGTTGGGGGGGGACGGCTGAACACTGAAGCTTTCTTT.

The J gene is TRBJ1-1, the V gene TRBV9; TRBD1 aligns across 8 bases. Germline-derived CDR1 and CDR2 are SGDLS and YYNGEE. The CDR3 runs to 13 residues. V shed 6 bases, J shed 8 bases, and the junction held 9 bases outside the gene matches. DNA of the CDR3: TGTGCCAGCACCCTGACCGGGACAGGAGAAGCTTTCTTT. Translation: CASTLTGTGEAFF.

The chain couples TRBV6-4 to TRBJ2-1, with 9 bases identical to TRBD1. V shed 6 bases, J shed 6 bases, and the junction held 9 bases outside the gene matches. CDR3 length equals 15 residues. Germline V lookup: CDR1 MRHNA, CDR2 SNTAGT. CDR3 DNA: TGTGCCAGCAGCGAACCTTACAGGGGGCTCAATGAGCAGTTCTTC. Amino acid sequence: CASSEPYRGLNEQFF.

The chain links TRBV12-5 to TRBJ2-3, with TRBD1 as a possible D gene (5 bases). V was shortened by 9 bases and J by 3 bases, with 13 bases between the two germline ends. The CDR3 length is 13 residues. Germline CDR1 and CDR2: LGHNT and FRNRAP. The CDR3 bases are TGTGCTAGCCTACGACAGAATACAGATACGCAGTATTTT. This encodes CASLRQNTDTQYF. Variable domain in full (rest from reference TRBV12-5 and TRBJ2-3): DARVTQTPRHKVTEMGQEVTMRCQPILGHNTVFWYRQTMMQGLELLAYFRNRAPLDDSGMPKDRFSAEMPDATLATLKIQPSEPRDSAVYFCASLRQNTDTQYFGPGTRLTVL.

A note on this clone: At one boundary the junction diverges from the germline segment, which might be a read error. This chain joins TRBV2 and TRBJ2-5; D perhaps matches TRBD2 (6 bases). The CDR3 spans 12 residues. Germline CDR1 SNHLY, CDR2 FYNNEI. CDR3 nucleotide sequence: TGTGCCAGCAGTGGGCTTCCCCCTAGCGCGAACTTC. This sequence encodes CASSGLPPSANF.

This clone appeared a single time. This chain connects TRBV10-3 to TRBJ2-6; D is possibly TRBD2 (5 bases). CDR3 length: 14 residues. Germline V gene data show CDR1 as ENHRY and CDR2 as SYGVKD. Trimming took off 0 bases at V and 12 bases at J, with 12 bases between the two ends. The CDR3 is CAISESFEGAVLTF. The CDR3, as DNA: TGTGCCATCAGTGAGTCGTTTGAGGGAGCCGTCCTGACTTTC.

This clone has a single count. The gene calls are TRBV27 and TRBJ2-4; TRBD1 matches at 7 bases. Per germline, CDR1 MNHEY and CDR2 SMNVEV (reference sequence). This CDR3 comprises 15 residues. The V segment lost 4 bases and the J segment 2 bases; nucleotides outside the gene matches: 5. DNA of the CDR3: TGTGCCAGCAGTTCCAGACAGGGCTCCAAAAACATTCAGTACTTC. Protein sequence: CASSSRQGSKNIQYF.

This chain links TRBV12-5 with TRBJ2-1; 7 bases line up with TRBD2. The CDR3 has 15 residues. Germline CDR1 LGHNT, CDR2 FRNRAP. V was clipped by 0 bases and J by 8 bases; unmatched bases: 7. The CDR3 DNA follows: TGTGCTAGTGGTTTGGTGGGACTACGGGGACATGAGCAGTTCTTC. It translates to CASGLVGLRGHEQFF.